The 6 T cell receptor beta chains below all came from one sample that was sequenced in a study of neurological immune-mediated disorders. TCRdb independently ran MiXCR on the 5' RACE reads; one entry per CDR3 protein. This sample has roughly 28,000 distinct CDR3 sequences, with 9.5% to 15% found just once. The material sequenced was PBMCs. These receptor sequences come from a man aged 55 to 70 in good health.

This clonotype was counted ten times or more. V is TRBV28 and J is TRBJ2-7; D may match TRBD1 or TRBD2 (6 bases each). The CDR3 spans 15 residues. V was cut by 7 bases and J by 4 bases, with 20 bases left in between. In germline, CDR1 is MDHEN, CDR2 SYDVKM. For the CDR3, the DNA is TGTGCCAGCACCTCTCGGTGGCAGGGGAGGTACGAGCAGTACTTC. As protein: CASTSRWQGRYEQYF.

This clonotype occurred many times. This chain connects TRBV3-1 to TRBJ2-6, with D unresolved. The CDR3 contains 15 residues. V shed 0 bases and J shed 0 bases, with 3 bases lying between them. Germline loops: CDR1 LGHDT, CDR2 YNNKEL (reference sequence). The CDR3, as DNA: TGTGCCAGCAGCCAAGACAGCTCTGGGGCCAACGTCCTGACTTTC. Translation: CASSQDSSGANVLTF.

Ten or more counts support this clonotype. The rearrangement links TRBV7-9 to TRBJ2-7, with 10 bases lining up with TRBD2. CDR1 and CDR2 from the germline V gene are SEHNR and FQNEAQ (reference sequence). J gave up 6 bases and V 2 bases, and 10 bases lay outside the gene matches. The CDR3 length is 16 residues. The CDR3 is CASSLKPALAGVEQYF. Written as DNA, the CDR3 is TGTGCCAGCAGCTTAAAGCCTGCCCTAGCGGGAGTCGAGCAGTACTTC.

A word on this clonotype: Being one base from a much bigger clone, this may be a read error. The rearrangement links TRBV6-5 to TRBJ2-7; TRBD1 matches at 7 bases. With 0 bases clipped from V and 1 base from J, the junction kept 6 bases outside the gene matches. The CDR3 has 16 residues. CDR1 is MNHEY, CDR2 SVGAGI, per germline. The CDR3 is CASSYSVGTASYEQYF. As DNA, the CDR3 is TGTGCCAGCAGTTACTCCGTCGGGACAGCATCCTACGAGCAGTACTTC.

This clonotype was counted ten times or more. J is TRBJ2-5 and V is TRBV4-1, with 7 nucleotides matching TRBD1. The CDR3 extends over 15 amino acids. From germline, CDR1 is MGHRA and CDR2 YSYEKL. Trimming at V came to 0 bases and at J to 4 bases, leaving 5 bases not matched to a gene. CDR3 sequence reads: CASSQERNRGETQYF. The CDR3 DNA sequence: TGCGCCAGCAGCCAAGAAAGAAACAGGGGAGAGACCCAGTACTTC.

This clonotype was seen at least ten times. This chain joins TRBV20-1 and TRBJ2-1; TRBD2 aligns across 10 bases. Germline V CDR1 and CDR2: DFQATT, SNEGSKA (reference sequence). The CDR3 length is 15 residues. V trimming: 5 bases; J trimming: 6 bases; junction bases outside the gene matches: 10. The CDR3 is CSAAHASGGANEQFF. CDR3 nucleotides: TGCAGTGCTGCCCACGCCAGCGGGGGGGCCAATGAGCAGTTCTTC.